These T cell receptor beta chains were read from a single sample in a study of cytomegalovirus exposure and HLA in healthy donors. Sequencing used immunoSEQ multiplex PCR; TCRdb keeps in-frame clones, though not all of them. This sample has 95,000 to 130,000 clones, with less than 80% found just once. The sequenced sample was PBMCs. The receptors shown here come from a woman in her thirties or forties in good health and CMV-seropositive. The CDR3 runs from the conserved cysteine through the conserved F or W. For some rows the clone size is stated as once, few or many, or as a class when expanded; others skip it.

J gene | clone size | V gene | CDR3 protein
TRBJ2-7 | NA | TRBV28 | CASSLLGGRHEQYF
TRBJ1-2 | NA | TRBV7-3 | CASSLSGDANYGYTF
TRBJ2-7 | NA | TRBV5-6 | CASSTLAGTGNYEQYF
TRBJ2-5 | once | TRBV11-2 | CASSLSRTSGSETQYF
TRBJ2-1 | few | TRBV30 | CAWNRAFF
TRBJ2-6 | few | TRBV18 | CASSPSSGANVLTF
TRBJ1-5 | once | TRBV19 | CASQGAPRGKAGQPQHF
TRBJ2-7 | NA | TRBV4-1 | CASSPNLYEQYF
TRBJ1-3 | few | TRBV7-2 | CASSPGGLRGNTIYF
TRBJ2-4 | few | TRBV2 | CASRTGKNIQYF
TRBJ1-4 | NA | TRBV9 | CASSAGQNPATNEKLFF
TRBJ2-7 | NA | TRBV2 | CASRVGTEDEQYF
TRBJ1-2 | NA | TRBV28 | CASSQAGTAEGSYGYTF
TRBJ2-6 | once | TRBV7-9 | CASSLAQGLSGANVLTF
TRBJ2-7 | once | TRBV19 | CASSIGASGSYEQYF